This TCR beta chain was found in a study of cytomegalovirus exposure and HLA in healthy donors. Study-level findings and limits: For TCR beta chains, V- and J-gene trimming was later linked to a missense DCLRE1C variant. One later analysis reportedly identified an Asian-associated ancestry cluster that showed fewer N-insertions than the approximately 700-donor mean. In vitro confirmation showed a few CMV-associated chains to be CMV antigen specific.

In the case of this clone: Its antigen is unknown.

Amplification used 60 Vbeta primers and 13 Jbeta primers. Repertoires were generated with immunoSEQ multiplex PCR, while TCRdb's copy carries only in-frame clones and drops some. The sample includes some 110,000 clones, less than 85% of them seen just once. The V end lost 4 bases, the J end lost 5 bases, and 13 bases lay between the germline ends. The CDR3 extends over 13 amino acids. Germline V lookup: CDR1 SQVTM, CDR2 ANQGSEA. Sequenced material: PBMCs. V and J are TRBV29-1 and TRBJ2-3; maybe TRBD2 (6 bases). This clonotype was sampled from a man in his forties or fifties in good health and CMV-seropositive. The CDR3 protein is CSVVPRLVDTQYF. The CDR3 DNA follows: TGCAGCGTTGTCCCCCGACTAGTAGATACGCAGTATTTT.